The 11 T cell receptor beta chains below come from one sample, sequenced in a study of shared clonotypes between healthy human individuals. Repertoires were generated with immunoSEQ multiplex PCR, while TCRdb's copy carries only in-frame clones and drops some. This table has over 2 million clones, 90% to 95% appearing once. Sequenced input: naive CD4+ T cells sorted from blood. Subset specified: CD45RA+ positively selected. The source is a man aged 18 to 30 in good health.

V and J are TRBV5-6 and TRBJ2-1; D gene uncertain. V lost 2 bases to trimming and J lost 2 bases, with 11 bases between them. Germline loops: CDR1 SGHDT, CDR2 YYEEEE. This CDR3 region has 15 residues. This CDR3 is CASSFQDRPYNEQFF. CDR3 bases: TGTGCCAGCAGCTTTCAAGACCGTCCCTACAATGAGCAGTTCTTC. Complete variable domain (other parts from reference TRBV5-6 and TRBJ2-1): DAGVTQSPTHLIKTRGQQVTLRCSPKSGHDTVSWYQQALGQGPQFIFQYYEEEERQRGNFPDRFSGHQFPNYSSELNVNALLLGDSALYLCASSFQDRPYNEQFFGPGTRLTVL.

V gene TRBV5-4 combines with J gene TRBJ1-4; the D gene is possibly TRBD1 (5 bases). V shed 0 bases and J shed 4 bases, with 10 bases lying between them. This CDR3 has 15 residues. Germline V gene lookup returns CDR1 SGHNT and CDR2 YYREEE (reference sequence). CDR3 sequence reads: CASSLGQGFNEKLFF. The CDR3 region has the DNA TGTGCCAGCAGCTTGGGGCAGGGCTTTAATGAAAAACTGTTTTTT.

The chain recombines TRBV7-9 with TRBJ2-5, with 12 positions matching TRBD1. This CDR3 has 17 amino acids. The germline V gene has CDR1 SEHNR and CDR2 FQNEAQ (reference sequence). The V gene end was trimmed by 2 bases and the J gene end by 5 bases; junction bases not matched to a gene: 9. CDR3 amino acids: CASSLPGQGAVWETQYF. The CDR3 DNA reads TGTGCCAGCAGCTTACCGGGACAGGGGGCGGTTTGGGAGACCCAGTACTTC.

The rearrangement links TRBV7-8 to TRBJ2-5, with no clear D. CDR3 length: 13 residues. The germline CDR1 and CDR2 sequences are SGHVS and FQNEAQ. Trimming removed 5 bases at V and 4 bases at J, with 11 bases between. The CDR3 DNA sequence: TGTGCCAGCAGCCCGGTGAAGGCAGAGACCCAGTACTTC. This gives the protein CASSPVKAETQYF.

J is TRBJ2-2 and V is TRBV27, with 14 positions matching TRBD2. The CDR3 is 19 residues long. V lost 5 bases and J lost 5; bases outside the gene matches: 13. Per the germline V gene, CDR1 is MNHEY and CDR2 is SMNVEV (reference sequence). The CDR3 region is CASSPFMTSGRAGTGELFF. In nucleotides, the CDR3 is TGTGCCAGCAGTCCATTTATGACTAGCGGGAGGGCCGGGACCGGGGAGCTGTTTTTT.

This rearrangement joins TRBV10-3 to TRBJ2-2; D not resolved. The V end lost 3 bases, the J end lost 2 bases, and 19 bases lay between the germline ends. The CDR3 has 18 residues. CDR1 and CDR2 from the germline V gene are ENHRY and SYGVKD. The CDR3 is CAISEGDVPGANTGELFF. The CDR3 nucleotides are TGTGCCATCAGTGAAGGAGATGTGCCGGGTGCTAACACCGGGGAGCTGTTTTTT.

The chain recombines TRBV2 with TRBJ2-2, with 9 nucleotides matching TRBD2. Trimming removed 5 bases from V and 4 bases from J; junction bases left unmatched: 8. The CDR3 totals 16 residues. CDR1 is SNHLY, CDR2 FYNNEI, per germline. The CDR3 sequence is CASSPEAGGITGELFF. The CDR3 DNA reads as TGTGCCAGCAGTCCAGAGGCGGGAGGGATCACCGGGGAGCTGTTTTTT.

This chain uses TRBV6-6 with TRBJ1-2; no reliable D call. The CDR3 has 14 amino acids. V gave up 4 bases and J gave up 3 bases, with 12 bases separating them. Germline CDR1 and CDR2: MNHNY and SVGAGI (reference sequence). In nucleotides, the CDR3 is TGTGCCAGCAGTTTGGCTCAGAAGGACTATGGCTACACCTTC. This encodes CASSLAQKDYGYTF.

The chain carries TRBV27 and TRBJ2-3; D might be TRBD2 (6 bases). Germline CDR1 and CDR2: MNHEY and SMNVEV (reference sequence). V was trimmed by 6 bases and J by 10 bases, leaving 17 bases between them. This CDR3 region has 13 residues. CDR3 residues: CASRFGAGPAQYF. The CDR3 region has the DNA TGTGCCAGCAGATTCGGTGCGGGACCCGCGCAGTATTTT.

As regards this clone: Other DNA sequences in the sample encode the same CDR3. The rearrangement uses TRBV7-3 and TRBJ1-1; no clear D. Germline V gene lookup returns CDR1 SGHTA and CDR2 FQGTGA. CDR3 length: 14 amino acids. Between the trimmed V and J ends, which lost 0 bases and 0 bases, there was a span of 5 bases. The CDR3: CASSLTGLNTEAFF. CDR3 in DNA: TGTGCCAGCAGCTTAACGGGGTTGAACACTGAAGCTTTCTTT. The variable domain in full, with the rest retrieved from reference TRBV7-3 and TRBJ1-1, is GAGVSQTPSNKVTEKGKYVELRCDPISGHTALYWYRQSLGQGPEFLIYFQGTGAADDSGLPNDRFFAVRPEGSVSTLKIQRTERGDSAVYLCASSLTGLNTEAFFGQGTRLTVV.

The J gene is TRBJ1-6, the V gene TRBV5-4; TRBD1 aligns across 10 bases. Germline CDR1 and CDR2: SGHNT and YYREEE (reference sequence). CDR3 size: 15 residues. With V trimmed by 2 bases and J by 9 bases, 5 bases remained unmatched. In nucleotides, the CDR3 is TGTGCCAGCAGCTTATCCGGGACAGGGGCTTCACCCCTCCACTTT. This gives the protein CASSLSGTGASPLHF.